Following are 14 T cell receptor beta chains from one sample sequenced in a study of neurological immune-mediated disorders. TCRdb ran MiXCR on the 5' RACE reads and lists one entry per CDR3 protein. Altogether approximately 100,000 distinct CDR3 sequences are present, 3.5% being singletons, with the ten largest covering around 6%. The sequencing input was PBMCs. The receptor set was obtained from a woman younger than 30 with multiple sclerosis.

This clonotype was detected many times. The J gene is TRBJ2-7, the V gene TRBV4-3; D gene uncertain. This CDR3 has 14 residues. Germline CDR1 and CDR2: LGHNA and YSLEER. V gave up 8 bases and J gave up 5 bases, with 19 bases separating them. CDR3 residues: CASCPRSCHHEQYF. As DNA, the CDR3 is TGCGCCAGCTGCCCGCGGAGCTGCCACCACGAGCAGTACTTC.

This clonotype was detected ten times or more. The CDR3 is CASSVEGLRGSGELFF. CDR3 DNA sequence: TGTGCCAGCAGCGTAGAGGGTCTAAGGGGGTCCGGGGAGCTGTTTTTT. The rearrangement uses TRBV9 and TRBJ2-2; D might be TRBD1 (6 bases). The CDR3 is 16 amino acids. V lost 0 bases and J lost 6, with 15 bases in between. CDR1 and CDR2 from the germline V gene are SGDLS and YYNGEE.

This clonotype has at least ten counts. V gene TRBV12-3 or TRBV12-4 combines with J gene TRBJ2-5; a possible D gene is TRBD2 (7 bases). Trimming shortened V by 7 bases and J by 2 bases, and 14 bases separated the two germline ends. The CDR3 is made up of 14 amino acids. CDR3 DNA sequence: TGTGCCAGCACACGGGGGGCCGCGCAAGAGACCCAGTACTTC. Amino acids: CASTRGAAQETQYF.

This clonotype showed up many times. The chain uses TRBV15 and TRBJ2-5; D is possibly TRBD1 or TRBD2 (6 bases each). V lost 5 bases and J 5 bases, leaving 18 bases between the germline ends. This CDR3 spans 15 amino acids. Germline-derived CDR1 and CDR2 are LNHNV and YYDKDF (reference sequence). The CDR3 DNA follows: TGTGCCACCAGCGCCCAACCGGGGGCTCAGGAGACCCAGTACTTC. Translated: CATSAQPGAQETQYF. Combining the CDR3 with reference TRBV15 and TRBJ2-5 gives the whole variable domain DAMVIQNPRYQVTQFGKPVTLSCSQTLNHNVMYWYQQKSSQAPKLLFHYYDKDFNNEADTPDNFQSRRPNTSFCFLDIRSPGLGDTAMYLCATSAQPGAQETQYFGPGTRLLVL.

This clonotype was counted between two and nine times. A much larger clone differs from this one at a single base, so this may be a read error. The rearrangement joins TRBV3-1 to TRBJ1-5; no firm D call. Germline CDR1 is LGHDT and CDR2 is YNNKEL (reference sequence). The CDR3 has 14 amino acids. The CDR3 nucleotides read TGTGCCAGCAGTCCCACCTCGGGGTTTCAGCCCCAGAATTTT. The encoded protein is CASSPTSGFQPQNF.

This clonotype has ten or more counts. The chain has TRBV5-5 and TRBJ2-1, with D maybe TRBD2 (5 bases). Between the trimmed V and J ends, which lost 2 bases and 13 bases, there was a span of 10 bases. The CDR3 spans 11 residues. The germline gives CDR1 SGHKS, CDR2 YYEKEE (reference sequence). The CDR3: CASSLADAQFF. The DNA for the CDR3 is TGTGCCAGCAGCTTAGCGGATGCTCAGTTCTTC.

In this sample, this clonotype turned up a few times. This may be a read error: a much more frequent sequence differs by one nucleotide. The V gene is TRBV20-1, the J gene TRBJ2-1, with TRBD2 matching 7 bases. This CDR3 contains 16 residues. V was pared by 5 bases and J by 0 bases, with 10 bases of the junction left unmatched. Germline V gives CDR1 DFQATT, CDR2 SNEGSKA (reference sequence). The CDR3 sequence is CSARIHGRSSYNEQFF. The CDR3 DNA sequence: TGCAGTGCTCGAATACACGGGAGGAGCTCCTACAATGAGCAGTTCTTC.

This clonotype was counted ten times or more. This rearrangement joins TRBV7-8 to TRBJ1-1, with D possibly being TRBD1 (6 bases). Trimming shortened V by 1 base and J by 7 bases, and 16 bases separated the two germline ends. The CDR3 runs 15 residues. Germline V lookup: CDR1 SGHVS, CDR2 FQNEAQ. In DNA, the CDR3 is TGTGCCAGCAGCTTAGGTGGGGGGCAAGCCCTTGAAGCTTTCTTT. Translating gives CASSLGGGQALEAFF.

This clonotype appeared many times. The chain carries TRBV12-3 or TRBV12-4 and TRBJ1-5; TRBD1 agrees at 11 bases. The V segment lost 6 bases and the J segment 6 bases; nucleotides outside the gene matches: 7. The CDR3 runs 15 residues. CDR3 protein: CASSYDGTGGQPQHF. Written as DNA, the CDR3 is TGTGCCAGCAGCTATGACGGGACAGGGGGTCAGCCCCAGCATTTT.

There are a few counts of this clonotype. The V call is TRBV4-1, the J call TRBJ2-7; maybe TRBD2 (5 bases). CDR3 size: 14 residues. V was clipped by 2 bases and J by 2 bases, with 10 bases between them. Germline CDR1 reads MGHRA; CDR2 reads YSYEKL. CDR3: CASSQPGNAYEQYF. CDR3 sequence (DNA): TGCGCCAGCAGCCAACCCGGGAATGCCTACGAGCAGTACTTC.

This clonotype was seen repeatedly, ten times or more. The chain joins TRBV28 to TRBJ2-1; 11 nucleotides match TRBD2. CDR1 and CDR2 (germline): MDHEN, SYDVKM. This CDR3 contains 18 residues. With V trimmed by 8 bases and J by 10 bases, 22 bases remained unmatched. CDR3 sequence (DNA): TGTGCCAGCGCGGACAGACTAGCGGGAAGGTTTATCGGGAGCGAGCAGTTCTTC. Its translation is CASADRLAGRFIGSEQFF.

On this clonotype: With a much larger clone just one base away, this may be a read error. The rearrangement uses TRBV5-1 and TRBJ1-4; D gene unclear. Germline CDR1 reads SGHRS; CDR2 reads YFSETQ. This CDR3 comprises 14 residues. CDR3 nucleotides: TGCGCCAGCAGCTTGGATGGAATTAATGAAACACTGTTTTTT. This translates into CASSLDGINETLFF.

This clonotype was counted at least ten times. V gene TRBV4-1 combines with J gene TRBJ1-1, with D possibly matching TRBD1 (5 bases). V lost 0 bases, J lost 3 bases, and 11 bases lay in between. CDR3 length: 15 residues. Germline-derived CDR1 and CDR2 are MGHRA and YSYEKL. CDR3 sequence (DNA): TGCGCCAGCAGCCAAGATGACGGGACGTACACTGAAGCTTTCTTT. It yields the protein CASSQDDGTYTEAFF.

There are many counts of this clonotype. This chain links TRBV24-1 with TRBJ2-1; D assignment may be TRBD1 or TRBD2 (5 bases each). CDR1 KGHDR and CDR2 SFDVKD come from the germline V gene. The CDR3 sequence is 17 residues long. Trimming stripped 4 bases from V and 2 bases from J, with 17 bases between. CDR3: CATSDHGTVGAYNEQFF. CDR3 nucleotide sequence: TGTGCCACCAGTGACCATGGGACCGTCGGGGCCTACAATGAGCAGTTCTTC.